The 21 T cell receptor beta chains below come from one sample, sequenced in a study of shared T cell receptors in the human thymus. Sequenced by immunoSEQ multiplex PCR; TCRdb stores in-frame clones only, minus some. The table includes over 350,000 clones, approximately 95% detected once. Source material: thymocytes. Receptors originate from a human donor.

The CDR3 spells CASSLQGAGTSREQYF. The DNA for the CDR3 is TGTGCCAGCAGTCTCCAAGGGGCCGGGACTAGTCGCGAGCAGTACTTC. This chain links TRBV2 with TRBJ2-7, with TRBD2 identical over 8 bases. The V and J ends lost 5 bases and 6 bases, in that order; junction bases with no gene match: 15. The CDR3 is 16 residues long. Germline V CDR1 and CDR2: SNHLY, FYNNEI.

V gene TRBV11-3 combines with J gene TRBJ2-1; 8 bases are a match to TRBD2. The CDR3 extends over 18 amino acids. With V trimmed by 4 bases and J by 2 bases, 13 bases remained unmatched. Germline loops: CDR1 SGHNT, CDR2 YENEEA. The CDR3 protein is CASSSPRGGSGPYNEQFF. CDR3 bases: TGTGCCAGCAGCTCCCCACGGGGGGGGAGTGGACCCTACAATGAGCAGTTCTTC.

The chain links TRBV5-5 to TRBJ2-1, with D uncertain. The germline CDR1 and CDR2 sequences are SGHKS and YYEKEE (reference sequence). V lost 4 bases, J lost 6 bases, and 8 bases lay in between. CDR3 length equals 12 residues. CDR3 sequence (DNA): TGTGCCAGCAGCCCCGGAAGCAATGAGCAGTTCTTC. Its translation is CASSPGSNEQFF.

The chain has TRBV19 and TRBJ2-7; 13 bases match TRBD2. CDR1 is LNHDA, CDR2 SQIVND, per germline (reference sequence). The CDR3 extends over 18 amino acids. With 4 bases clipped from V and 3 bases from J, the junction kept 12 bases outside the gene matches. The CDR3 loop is CASSTCRTSGGECYEQYF. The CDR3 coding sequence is TGTGCCAGTAGTACCTGCCGGACTAGCGGGGGAGAGTGCTACGAGCAGTACTTC.

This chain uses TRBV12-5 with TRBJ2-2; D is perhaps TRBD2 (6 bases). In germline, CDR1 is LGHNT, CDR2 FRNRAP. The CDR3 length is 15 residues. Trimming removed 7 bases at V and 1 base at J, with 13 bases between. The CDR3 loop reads CASAQGDLNTGELFF. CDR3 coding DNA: TGTGCTAGTGCCCAAGGGGACTTGAACACCGGGGAGCTGTTTTTT.

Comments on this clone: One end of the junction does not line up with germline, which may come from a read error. The CDR3 reads CASSLGSGSYEQYF. Written as DNA, the CDR3 is TGTGCTAGCAGCTTAGGGTCCGGCTCCTACGAGCAGTACTTC. The chain carries TRBV7-7 and TRBJ2-7; D call uncertain. This CDR3 is built from 14 residues. Germline V gives CDR1 SSHAT, CDR2 FNYEAQ (reference sequence).

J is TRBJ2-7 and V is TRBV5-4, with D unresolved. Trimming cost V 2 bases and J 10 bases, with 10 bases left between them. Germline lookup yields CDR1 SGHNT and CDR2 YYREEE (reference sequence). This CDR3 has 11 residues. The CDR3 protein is CASSFGYSQYF. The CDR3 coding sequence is TGTGCCAGCAGCTTCGGCTATTCCCAGTACTTC.

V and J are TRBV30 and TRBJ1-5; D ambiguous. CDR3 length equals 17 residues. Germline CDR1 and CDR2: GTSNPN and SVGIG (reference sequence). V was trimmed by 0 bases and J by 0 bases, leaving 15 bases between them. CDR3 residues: CAWSVPMGKGSNQPQHF. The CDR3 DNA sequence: TGTGCCTGGAGTGTACCCATGGGTAAGGGTAGCAATCAGCCCCAGCATTTT. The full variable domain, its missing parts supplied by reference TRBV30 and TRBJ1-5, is SQTIHQWPATLVQPVGSPLSLECTVEGTSNPNLYWYRQAAGRGLQLLFYSVGIGQISSEVPQNLSASRPQDRQFILSSKKLLLSDSGFYLCAWSVPMGKGSNQPQHFGDGTRLSIL.

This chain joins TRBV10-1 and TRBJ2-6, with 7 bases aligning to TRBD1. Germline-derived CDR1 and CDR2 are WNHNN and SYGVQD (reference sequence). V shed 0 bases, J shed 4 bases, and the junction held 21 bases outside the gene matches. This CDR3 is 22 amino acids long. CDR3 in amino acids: CASSESFQWVKNRGLGANVLTF. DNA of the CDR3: TGCGCCAGCAGTGAGTCGTTCCAATGGGTTAAAAACAGGGGCCTAGGGGCCAACGTCCTGACTTTC.

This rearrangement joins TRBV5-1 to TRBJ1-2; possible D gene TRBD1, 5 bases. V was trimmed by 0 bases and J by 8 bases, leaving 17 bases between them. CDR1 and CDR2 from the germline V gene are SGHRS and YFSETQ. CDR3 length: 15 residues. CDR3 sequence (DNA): TGCGCCAGCAGCTTGGGCGGGGACCTTCAAGGAGGCTACACCTTC. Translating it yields CASSLGGDLQGGYTF.

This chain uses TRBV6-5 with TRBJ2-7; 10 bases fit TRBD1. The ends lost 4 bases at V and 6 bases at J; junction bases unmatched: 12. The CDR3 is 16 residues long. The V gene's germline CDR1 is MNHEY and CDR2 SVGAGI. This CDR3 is CASSSTPGTGVGEQYF. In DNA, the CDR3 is TGTGCCAGCAGTTCCACCCCCGGGACAGGGGTCGGCGAGCAGTACTTC.

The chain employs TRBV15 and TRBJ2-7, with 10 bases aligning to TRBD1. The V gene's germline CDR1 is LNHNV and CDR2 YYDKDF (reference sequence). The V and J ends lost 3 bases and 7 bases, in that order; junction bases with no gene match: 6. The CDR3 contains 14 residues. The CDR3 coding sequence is TGTGCCACCAGCAGCCGGGACAGGGGAAAGGAGCAGTACTTC. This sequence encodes CATSSRDRGKEQYF.

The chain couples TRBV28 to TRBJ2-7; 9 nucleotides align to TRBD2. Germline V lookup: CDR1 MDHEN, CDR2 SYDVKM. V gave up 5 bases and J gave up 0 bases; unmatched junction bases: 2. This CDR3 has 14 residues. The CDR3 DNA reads TGTGCCAGCAGTCGGACTAGCGTCTCCTACGAGCAGTACTTC. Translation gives CASSRTSVSYEQYF.

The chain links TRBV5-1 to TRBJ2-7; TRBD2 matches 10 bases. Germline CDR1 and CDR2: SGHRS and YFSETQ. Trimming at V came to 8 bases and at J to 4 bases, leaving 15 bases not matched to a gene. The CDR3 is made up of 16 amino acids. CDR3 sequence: CASSLGTSVRPYEQYF. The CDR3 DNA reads TGCGCCAGTAGCCTGGGGACTAGCGTTCGACCTTACGAGCAGTACTTC.

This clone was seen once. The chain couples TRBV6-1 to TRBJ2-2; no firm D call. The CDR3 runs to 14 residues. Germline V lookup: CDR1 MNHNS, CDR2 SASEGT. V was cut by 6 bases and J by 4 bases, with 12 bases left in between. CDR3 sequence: CASSPAWATGELFF. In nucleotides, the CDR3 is TGTGCCAGCAGCCCCGCCTGGGCCACCGGGGAGCTGTTTTTT.

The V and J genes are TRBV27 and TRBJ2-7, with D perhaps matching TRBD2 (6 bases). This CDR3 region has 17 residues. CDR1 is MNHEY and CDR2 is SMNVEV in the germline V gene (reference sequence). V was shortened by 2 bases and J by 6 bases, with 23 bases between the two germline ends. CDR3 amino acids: CASSLGQNGSGFCEQYF. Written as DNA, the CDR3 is TGTGCCAGCAGTTTAGGTCAGAACGGGAGCGGTTTTTGCGAGCAGTACTTC.

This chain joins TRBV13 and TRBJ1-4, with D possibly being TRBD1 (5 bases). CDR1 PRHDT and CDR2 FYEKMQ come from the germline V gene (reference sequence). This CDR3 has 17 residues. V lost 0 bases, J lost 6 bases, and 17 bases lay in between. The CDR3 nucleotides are TGTGCCAGCAGCTTAGGCCTAAGAGGGGCAGCATATGAAAAACTGTTTTTT. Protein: CASSLGLRGAAYEKLFF.

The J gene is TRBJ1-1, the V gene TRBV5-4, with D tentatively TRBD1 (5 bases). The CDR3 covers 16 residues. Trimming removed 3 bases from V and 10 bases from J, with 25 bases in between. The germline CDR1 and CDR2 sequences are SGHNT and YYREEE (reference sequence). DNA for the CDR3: TGTGCCAGCAGCTACAACGCCGACAGTGGGTCGTTTGGAGCTTTCTTT. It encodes CASSYNADSGSFGAFF.

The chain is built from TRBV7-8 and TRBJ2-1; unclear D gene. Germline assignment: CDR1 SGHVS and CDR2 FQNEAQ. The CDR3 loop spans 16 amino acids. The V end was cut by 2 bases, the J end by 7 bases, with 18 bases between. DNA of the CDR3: TGTGCCAGCAGCTTATCTGACTGGTACATTGGGAATGAGCAGTTCTTC. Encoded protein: CASSLSDWYIGNEQFF. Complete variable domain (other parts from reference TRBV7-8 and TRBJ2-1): GAGVSQSPRYKVAKRGQDVALRCDPISGHVSLFWYQQALGQGPEFLTYFQNEAQLDKSGLPSDRFFAERPEGSVSTLKIQRTQQEDSAVYLCASSLSDWYIGNEQFFGPGTRLTVL.

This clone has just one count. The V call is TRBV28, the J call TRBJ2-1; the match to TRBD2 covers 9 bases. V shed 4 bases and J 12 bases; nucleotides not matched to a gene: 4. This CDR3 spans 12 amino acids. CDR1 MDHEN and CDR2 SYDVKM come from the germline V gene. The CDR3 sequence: CASSSAGGLQFF. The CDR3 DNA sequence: TGTGCCAGCAGTTCAGCGGGAGGTCTGCAGTTCTTC.

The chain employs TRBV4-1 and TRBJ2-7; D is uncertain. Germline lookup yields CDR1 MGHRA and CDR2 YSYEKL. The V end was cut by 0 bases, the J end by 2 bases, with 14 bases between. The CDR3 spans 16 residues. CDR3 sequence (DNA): TGCGCCAGCAGCCAAGATGTCGACAATGCTACCTACGAGCAGTACTTC. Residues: CASSQDVDNATYEQYF.